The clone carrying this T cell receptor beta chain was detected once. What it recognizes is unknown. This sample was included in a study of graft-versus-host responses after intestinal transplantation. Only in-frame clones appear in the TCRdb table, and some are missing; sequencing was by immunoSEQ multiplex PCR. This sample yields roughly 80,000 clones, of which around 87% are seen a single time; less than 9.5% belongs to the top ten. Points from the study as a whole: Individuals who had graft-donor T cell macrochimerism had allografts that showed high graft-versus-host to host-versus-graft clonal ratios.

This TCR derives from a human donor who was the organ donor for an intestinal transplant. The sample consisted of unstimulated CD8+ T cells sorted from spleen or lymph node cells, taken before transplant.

CDR3 amino acids: CASSLGRPLGQPQHF. CDR3 nucleotide sequence: TGTGCCAGCAGCTTAGGTCGTCCGCTCGGTCAGCCCCAGCATTTT. V and J are TRBV7-9 and TRBJ1-5; D is unclear. The CDR3 contains 15 residues. From germline, CDR1 is SEHNR and CDR2 FQNEAQ (reference sequence). The V and J ends lost 1 base and 6 bases respectively, with 13 bases between them.